This T cell receptor (beta chain) was sequenced for a study of T cells in Graves' hyperthyroidism and ophthalmopathy. Authors of the study amplified TCR beta CDR3 regions from RNA transcripts. The HTBI primer set served for first-round RT-PCR of the TCR CDR3. TCRdb used MiXCR to reprocess the multiplex PCR reads, holding one entry per CDR3 protein. The sample includes approximately 600,000 distinct CDR3 sequences, less than 25% of them seen just once. Material: blood. This clonotype was obtained from a man in his thirties or forties with Graves' ophthalmopathy.

CDR3 sequence reads: CASSLEGGRSQPQHF. CDR3 nucleotides: TGTGCCAGCAGTTTAGAAGGGGGCCGGAGTCAGCCCCAGCATTTT. The genes are TRBV28 and TRBJ1-5, with 7 positions matching TRBD1. The J segment lost 6 bases and the V segment lost 2 bases, leaving 7 bases of the junction unmatched. Germline CDR1 is MDHEN and CDR2 is SYDVKM. The CDR3 has 15 amino acids.